Listed below are T cell receptor beta chains from one sample, sequenced in a study of OX40 agonist ivuxolimab in advanced cancers. Profiled with immunoSEQ multiplex PCR; TCRdb holds only in-frame clones, not every one. The sample lists tens of thousands of clones; around 87% were seen once. The sequences come from CD4+ or CD8+ T cells sorted from blood, collected in a trial of the OX40 agonist ivuxolimab. Receptor source: an adult with an advanced solid tumor such as melanoma, head and neck, liver or kidney cancer. CDR3s include the opening cysteine and the closing phenylalanine or tryptophan.

j_call v_call cdr3_aa
TRBJ2-1 TRBV5-1 CASSLAMSGLAGQRSYNEQFF
TRBJ1-2 TRBV27 CASSLGQGDFFGYTF
TRBJ2-2 TRBV11-2 CASTSGLNTGELFF
TRBJ1-5 TRBV7-2 CASSSNTGNQPQHF
TRBJ1-5 TRBV19 CAIQDSNSNQPQHF
TRBJ2-5 TRBV7-9 CASSLGTGGETQYF
TRBJ1-1 TRBV2 CASSEDGRNTEAFF
TRBJ2-5 TRBV27 CASSLVGSGLQETQYF
TRBJ1-1 TRBV9 CASSVEGGEAFF
TRBJ2-7 TRBV5-6 CASSLRGQQYF
TRBJ2-7 TRBV9 CASSAEGNGGTLSYEQYF
TRBJ1-1 TRBV19 CASSAGSITEAFF
TRBJ2-3 TRBV5-5 CASSSRTSGGTGTDTQYF
TRBJ2-3 TRBV4-2 CASSQDLKLAGTDTQYF
TRBJ1-1 TRBV28 CASSKGGAFRVAFF
TRBJ2-1 TRBV6-5 CASTQWGNNEQFF
TRBJ1-1 TRBV19 CASSMGVMNTEAFF
TRBJ2-1 TRBV2 CASKPDGEYNEQFF
TRBJ1-5 TRBV6-5 CASSFTSDQPQHF
TRBJ2-7 TRBV28 CASSLARRQTTYEQYF
TRBJ2-3 TRBV2 CASTRTGGTTDTQYF
TRBJ1-2 TRBV6-6 CATSLELYGYTF